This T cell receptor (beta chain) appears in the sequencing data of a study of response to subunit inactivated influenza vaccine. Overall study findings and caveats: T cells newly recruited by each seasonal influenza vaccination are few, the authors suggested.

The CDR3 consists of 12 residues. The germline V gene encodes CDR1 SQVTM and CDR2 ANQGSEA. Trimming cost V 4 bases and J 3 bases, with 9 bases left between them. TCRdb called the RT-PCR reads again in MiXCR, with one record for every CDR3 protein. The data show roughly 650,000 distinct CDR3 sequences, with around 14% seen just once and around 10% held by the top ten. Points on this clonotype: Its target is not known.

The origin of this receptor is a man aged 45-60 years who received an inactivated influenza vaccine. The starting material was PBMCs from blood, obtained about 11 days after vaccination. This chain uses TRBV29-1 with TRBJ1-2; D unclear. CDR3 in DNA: TGCAGCGTTGCCGGAGTCCACTATGGCTACACCTTC. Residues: CSVAGVHYGYTF. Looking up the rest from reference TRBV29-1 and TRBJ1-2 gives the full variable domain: SAVISQKPSRDICQRGTSLTIQCQVDSQVTMMFWYRQQPGQSLTLIATANQGSEATYESGFVIDKFPISRPNLTFSTLTVSNMSPEDSSIYLCSVAGVHYGYTFGSGTRLTVV.